This TCR beta chain emerged from a study of CD8+ T cells in alopecia areata. Study-wide context: In an open-label trial, patients got 5 to 10 mg tofacitinib twice daily. Study results and limitations: Scalp lesions, especially in alopecia totalis/universalis, had higher clonality than normal scalp.

Lesional scalp tissue (obtained by punch biopsy) and peripheral blood were collected from alopecia areata patients. Notes on this clone: Antigen unknown. The same CDR3 also results from other DNA sequences found in this sample.

The V and J ends lost 3 bases and 1 base, in that order; junction bases with no gene match: 2. The CDR3 totals 14 residues. Germline lookup yields CDR1 SGHDT and CDR2 YYEEEE. In each case, RNA was isolated and then reverse transcribed into cDNA as the sequencing template. The method was immunoSEQ multiplex PCR; TCRdb's version includes in-frame clones alone and lacks a portion of them. The sample has 150,000 to 200,000 clones, approximately 70% seen once. This clonotype was obtained from a human donor with alopecia areata. The rearrangement links TRBV5-6 to TRBJ1-1; 8 bases agree with TRBD1. The sample was CD8+ T cells sorted from blood, taken at week 0. This CDR3 reads CASSWGTGNTEAFF. The CDR3 DNA sequence: TGTGCCAGCAGCTGGGGGACAGGGAACACTGAAGCTTTCTTT.